Listed below are T cell receptor beta chains from one sample, sequenced in a study of blood T cell repertoires in COVID-19. This table comes from immunoSEQ multiplex PCR, and its TCRdb copy is limited to in-frame clones, with some not included. Among 56,000 or so clones listed, about 91% were seen once. Input material: peripheral blood. The receptors stem from an older woman with COVID-19, enrolled during active disease. CDR3s include the opening cysteine and the closing phenylalanine or tryptophan. Fields, in order: J gene, D gene, V gene, clone size, CDR3 protein, CDR3 DNA. A D gene is named only where the DNA matches it firmly. Not every row has a clone size; where given, it reads once, few, many or a size class.

TRBJ1-1,TRBD1,TRBV7-9,-,CASSRGTADNTEAFF,TGTGCCAGCAGCCGAGGGACAGCGGATAACACTGAAGCTTTCTTT
TRBJ1-2,-,TRBV12-3/TRBV12-4,-,CASNRGNYGYTF,TGTGCCAGCAATAGGGGCAACTATGGCTACACCTTC
TRBJ2-1,TRBD2,TRBV30,once,CAWSFGGAMYNEQFF,TGTGCCTGGAGCTTCGGGGGGGCGATGTACAATGAGCAGTTCTTC
TRBJ2-7,-,TRBV12-3/TRBV12-4,once,CASSFTGSYEQYF,TGTGCCAGCAGTTTTACAGGGTCCTACGAGCAGTACTTC
TRBJ1-3,-,TRBV18,-,CASSPPFGSGNTIYF,TGTGCCAGCTCACCCCCCTTCGGCTCTGGAAACACCATATATTTT
TRBJ1-2,TRBD1,TRBV28,few,CASSPRTGRVGYGYTF,TGTGCCAGCAGTCCGAGGACAGGGAGGGTGGGGTATGGCTACACCTTC
TRBJ2-1,TRBD2,TRBV28,-,CASTDTTGLAGGPDKQFF,TGTGCCAGCACCGACACAACGGGACTAGCGGGAGGGCCAGACAAGCAGTTCTTC
TRBJ1-3,-,TRBV4-3,-,CASSQDLGSNSGNTIYF,TGCGCCAGCAGCCAAGATCTCGGGAGTAACTCTGGAAACACCATATATTTT
TRBJ2-3,TRBD2,TRBV4-3,-,CASRATSGVTDTQYF,TGCGCCAGCAGGGCGACTAGCGGGGTCACAGATACGCAGTATTTT
TRBJ2-1,TRBD2,TRBV18,few,CASSPFTSGRYNEQFF,TGTGCCAGCTCACCCTTTACTAGCGGGAGGTACAATGAGCAGTTCTTC
TRBJ1-2,-,TRBV5-4,-,CASSFSGNYGYTF,TGTGCCAGCAGCTTTTCAGGGAACTATGGCTACACCTTC
TRBJ2-1,TRBD2,TRBV4-3,-,CASSPPAGGNNEQFF,TGCGCCAGCAGCCCCCCAGCGGGAGGGAACAATGAGCAGTTCTTC
TRBJ2-7,TRBD2,TRBV19,-,CASSIASSGGYEQYF,TGTGCCAGTAGTATAGCCTCCAGCGGGGGGTACGAGCAGTACTTC
TRBJ1-6,TRBD1,TRBV7-9,-,CASSSGQGSSPLHF,TGTGCCAGCAGCTCGGGACAGGGAAGTTCACCCCTCCACTTT
TRBJ2-2,-,TRBV4-1,-,CASSHTSGELFF,TGCGCCAGCAGCCACACTTCCGGGGAGCTGTTTTTT
TRBJ2-7,-,TRBV19,-,CASRQGNYHEQYF,TGTGCCAGCCGTCAGGGAAATTACCACGAGCAGTACTTC
TRBJ1-5,TRBD1,TRBV7-2,-,CASSLVWQGDQPQHF,TGTGCCAGCAGCTTAGTTTGGCAGGGGGATCAGCCCCAGCATTTT
TRBJ2-5,TRBD1,TRBV3-1/TRBV3-2,-,CASSHRGQGSGETQYF,TGTGCCAGCAGCCATAGGGGACAGGGCTCGGGAGAGACCCAGTACTTC
TRBJ2-1,-,TRBV9,-,CASSPPSGPSYNEQFF,TGTGCCAGCAGCCCCCCCAGCGGACCCTCCTACAATGAGCAGTTCTTC
TRBJ1-2,-,TRBV29-1,-,CSVVWLPEAPDGYTF,TGCAGCGTTGTTTGGCTACCAGAGGCCCCTGATGGCTACACCTTC
TRBJ1-1,TRBD1,TRBV27,once,CASSPGQGSEAFF,TGTGCCAGCAGTCCGGGACAGGGTTCTGAAGCTTTCTTT
TRBJ1-4,TRBD1,TRBV4-2,-,CASSSGQATNEKLFF,TGTGCCAGCAGCAGCGGACAGGCAACTAATGAAAAACTGTTTTTT
TRBJ2-4,TRBD2,TRBV15,-,CATSRDVAGGGNIQYF,TGTGCCACCAGCAGAGACGTTGCGGGAGGGGGGAACATTCAGTACTTC
TRBJ2-7,-,TRBV11-2,-,CASSLAAGFPYEQYF,TGTGCCAGCAGCTTAGCGGCGGGATTCCCCTACGAGCAGTACTTC
TRBJ1-5,-,TRBV6-1,-,CASSEIRVNQPQHF,TGTGCCAGCAGTGAAATCAGGGTGAATCAGCCCCAGCATTTT
TRBJ1-2,-,TRBV9,-,CASSARSGTNYGYTF,TGTGCCAGCAGCGCCCGCTCCGGGACTAACTATGGCTACACCTTC
TRBJ2-1,TRBD2,TRBV19,-,CASSPMSGRRNEQFF,TGTGCCAGTAGTCCGATGAGCGGGAGGAGGAATGAGCAGTTCTTC
TRBJ2-7,-,TRBV20-1,once,CSASSTYEQYF,TGCAGTGCTAGTTCCACCTACGAGCAGTACTTC
TRBJ2-5,-,TRBV12-3/TRBV12-4,-,CASSFDLETQYF,TGTGCCAGCAGTTTTGACTTAGAGACCCAGTACTTC
TRBJ2-7,TRBD2,TRBV3-1/TRBV3-2,-,CASQGVAGASYEQYF,TGTGCCAGCCAAGGGGTAGCGGGGGCCTCCTACGAGCAGTACTTC
TRBJ1-1,-,TRBV19,-,CASSGSENTEAFF,TGTGCCAGTAGCGGCAGCGAGAACACTGAAGCTTTCTTT
TRBJ2-1,TRBD1,TRBV9,-,CASSARGTGGNEQFF,TGTGCCAGCAGCGCCCGCGGGACAGGGGGAAATGAGCAGTTCTTC
TRBJ2-5,-,TRBV7-2,-,CASSPGDPGMETQYF,TGTGCCAGCAGCCCAGGGGACCCGGGTATGGAGACCCAGTACTTC
TRBJ2-5,TRBD2,TRBV6-2/TRBV6-3,-,CASSYETSGDLYQETQYF,TGTGCCAGCAGTTACGAGACTAGCGGAGACTTGTACCAAGAGACCCAGTACTTC
TRBJ2-3,TRBD2,TRBV19,-,CASRTSGRESTDTQYF,TGTGCCAGTCGTACTAGCGGGAGGGAAAGCACAGATACGCAGTATTTT
TRBJ2-1,-,TRBV11-3,-,CASSLGRANEQFF,TGTGCCAGCAGCTTAGGGAGGGCGAATGAGCAGTTCTTC
TRBJ1-2,-,TRBV6-2/TRBV6-3,once,CASSPGAVYGYTF,TGTGCCAGCAGTCCAGGGGCAGTCTATGGCTACACCTTC
TRBJ2-3,-,TRBV19,few,CASSIATGTDTQYF,TGTGCCAGTAGTATAGCTACCGGCACAGATACGCAGTATTTT
TRBJ2-7,TRBD1,TRBV23-1,-,CASPKQGTFSEQYF,TGCGCCAGCCCCAAACAGGGGACCTTCTCCGAGCAGTACTTC
TRBJ1-1,TRBD1,TRBV2,-,CATGTGKMNTEAFF,TGTGCCACCGGGACAGGAAAGATGAACACTGAAGCTTTCTTT
TRBJ2-1,TRBD2,TRBV7-2,-,CASSLGPGTNHNEQFF,TGTGCCAGCAGCTTAGGGCCCGGGACTAACCACAATGAGCAGTTCTTC
TRBJ1-3,-,TRBV18,-,CASSPFGAGASGNTIYF,TGTGCCAGCTCACCCTTTGGGGCAGGGGCCTCTGGAAACACCATATATTTT
TRBJ2-7,-,TRBV10-1,-,CASSAWGPRDEQYF,TGCGCCAGCAGTGCCTGGGGCCCCAGGGACGAGCAGTACTTC
TRBJ2-6,-,TRBV2,-,CASISDNFSGANVLTF,TGTGCCAGCATTTCGGACAACTTCTCTGGAGCCAACGTCCTGACTTTC
TRBJ2-5,-,TRBV9,-,CASSVEGGQETQYF,TGTGCCAGCAGCGTAGAAGGGGGCCAAGAGACCCAGTACTTC